Listed here is a single T cell receptor beta chain. Its antigen is not identified. The sample originates from a study of T cell clones after liver transplantation. On the study more broadly: HCV positivity affected three of eight recipients; the rest lacked autoimmune or viral indications. Without induction therapy, subjects received standard immunosuppression until 12-24 months post-transplant. General study points: Post-transplant, graft-donor-reactive CD4 TCRbeta sequences in blood dropped significantly in 5 of 8 subjects.

Libraries were prepared by immunoSEQ multiplex PCR; TCRdb keeps only in-frame clonotypes and omits some of them. This sample has around 110,000 clones, with about nine tenths found just once. Trimming at V came to 4 bases and at J to 4 bases, leaving 15 bases not matched to a gene. Germline V gene lookup returns CDR1 SGDLS and CDR2 YYNGEE. The CDR3 is 18 amino acids. This receptor was identified in a human patient who received a liver transplant. Some T cells may be supplied by the graft donor. This chain links TRBV9 with TRBJ2-1; 9 bases are a match to TRBD2. This specimen consisted of CD4+ T cells from blood, obtained 12 months after liver transplant. CDR3 in amino acids: CASSPRVAGVSSYNEQFF. CDR3 sequence (DNA): TGTGCCAGCAGCCCGAGGGTAGCGGGAGTTTCTAGTTACAATGAGCAGTTCTTC.